This entry concerns a single TCR beta chain. This clone has only a few counts. The clone's antigen remains unknown. No base-level quality is on record; no much larger clone is a single base apart. The High Capacity cDNA Reverse Transcription Kit was used to reverse transcribe all of the isolated RNA, meaning that expressed TCRB transcripts were what got sequenced. Naive, central memory and regulatory T cell samples underwent deep immunoSEQ sequencing, averaging about 3.3 million total reads per sample. Sorted cells were lysed in RLT buffer, and RNA was extracted using DNase-treated RNeasy Micro or Mini kits according to cell number. To prevent cross-contamination, every cell subset was processed on its own, while patient and healthy donor samples were processed together. The immunoSEQ multiplex PCR was used to amplify TCRB sequences from cDNA, yielding 87-bp fragments that span the CDR3 region. Amplicons were sequenced on the Illumina HiSeq platform. The published analysis was carried out like this. Synthetic template baselines were used to correct PCR bias computationally, reads within Hamming distance 2 were collapsed together, and singletons that could not be merged were discarded. Reads were aligned to IMGT to assign V, D and J genes, CDR3 length, and insertions or deletions at six rearrangement sites. Within each subset, clonotype counts were normalized to sorted cell number, after which true diversity and Gini coefficients were computed with the tcR R package. The overlap coefficient, calculated on TCRB nucleotide sequences, was used to measure repertoire sharing. As a proxy for the pre-selection repertoire, out-of-frame TCRB sequences from naive cells were analyzed. TCRdb's version of the immuneACCESS table is confined to in-frame rearrangements and falls short of the full clone set. An unresolved V gene accounts for under half of the shortfall where checked; the remainder is of unknown origin. V, J and clone size reflect that table, while D and trimming were determined from the DNA. The sample table holds 600,000 to 700,000 clones, of which 13% were seen once. 0.022% of the sample goes to the ten largest clones.

These data originate in a study of beta chain features in type 1 diabetes (dated by TCRdb to the late 2010s). General notes on the study: Patients and healthy donors did not differ in mean age, gender distribution, total cell number or subset yield. A total of approximately 110,000,000 sorted cells were examined across all samples, and a strong correlation was observed between cell number per subset and RNA yield. In the study, TCRB repertoires of sorted circulating CD4+ T cell subsets from recently diagnosed type 1 diabetes patients were compared with those of matched healthy donors. Regulatory and stem cell-like memory subsets were obtained from only 8 patients and about eight healthy donors, while naive and central memory subsets were obtained from all 30 or so donors.

Study-wide findings and limitations: PCR may preferentially amplify shorter templates, but because patient and control samples were amplified and corrected together, any resulting skew would affect both groups equally. Only small numbers of individuals were included in the HLA sub-analyses, which left unresolved whether HLA type had any influence on TCRB rearrangement. At VDJ recombination sites, patients with type 1 diabetes made fewer insertions and deleted more nucleotides, a pattern implying thymic rearrangement abnormalities. The naive, central memory and regulatory TCRB repertoires appeared to resemble one another more closely among patients than among healthy donors. Sequencing cDNA rather than genomic DNA could over-represent highly expressing activated cells, although activation and CD3 levels did not differ between groups. Type 1 diabetes patients showed a moderate but significant shortening of TCRB CDR3 length in all four CD4+ subsets.

Each donor gave one peripheral blood draw, approximately 100 mL on average, collected into heparinised tubes. Using a panel that included CD45RO, CCR7, CD25, CD127, CD95 and CD27, naive, central memory, regulatory and stem cell-like memory CD4+ T cells were sorted on a BD FACSAria II. Every sorted population had a purity above 95%. PBMCs were separated immediately by Lymphoprep density gradient centrifugation and were stained directly, without being cultured. Samples were stained and sorted in pairs, with one healthy donor and one patient per experiment, so that batch effects were minimized. Between the V and J ends, shortened by 5 bases and 0 bases respectively, the junction contains 16 bases. The germline V gene (reference sequence) gives CDR1 as LNHNV and CDR2 as YYDKDF. Including the terminal cysteine and phenylalanine, the CDR3 comprises 16 residues. Only CDR3 DNA remains: 48 bases, in frame from the first base.

This receptor was obtained from a man aged 18 to 30 with type 1 diabetes. Specimen: naive CD4+ T cells from blood. The meaning of the sample's cell subset or site label: true naive CD4+ T cells. The rearrangement combines TRBV15 with TRBJ1-1; possibly the D gene is TRBD1, per 5 matching bases. The nucleotide sequence reads TGTGCCACCAGCCCAATGGGGAGGGGTATGAACACTGAAGCTTTCTTT. The encoded protein is CATSPMGRGMNTEAFF.